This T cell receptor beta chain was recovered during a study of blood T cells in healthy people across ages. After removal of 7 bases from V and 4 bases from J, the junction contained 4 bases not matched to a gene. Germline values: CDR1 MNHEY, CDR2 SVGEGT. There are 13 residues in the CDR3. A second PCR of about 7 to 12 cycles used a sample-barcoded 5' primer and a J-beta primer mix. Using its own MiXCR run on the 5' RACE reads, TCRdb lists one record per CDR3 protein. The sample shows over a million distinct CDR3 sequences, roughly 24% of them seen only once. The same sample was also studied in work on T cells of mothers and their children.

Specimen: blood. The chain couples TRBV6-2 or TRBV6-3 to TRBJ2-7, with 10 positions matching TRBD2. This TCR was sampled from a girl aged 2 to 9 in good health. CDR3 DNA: TGTGCCAGCATCGCTAGCGGGAGATACGAGCAGTACTTC. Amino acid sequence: CASIASGRYEQYF.